The present entry profiles one T cell receptor (beta chain) with its context. In the original workflow: Cell counts per sample came from amplifying reference gene primers. Sequenced by immunoSEQ multiplex PCR; TCRdb stores in-frame clones only, minus some. The V and J calls and the clone size are those of that table, but D and trimming were determined from the DNA. The sample carries approximately 160,000 clones, approximately 95% recorded once. CDR1 and CDR2 from the germline V gene are MDHEN and SYDVKM. Deletions cut 2 bases from V and 3 bases from J, with 10 bases between. The CDR3 runs 14 residues. During active infection, Seattle patients enrolled and were then monitored through disease. This sample was taken from a study of blood T cell repertoires in COVID-19. In the study overall: Acute and convalescent COVID-19 specimens originated in the United States, Italy and Spain.

V and J are TRBV28 and TRBJ1-2; the D gene is possibly TRBD1 (5 bases). The specimen sequenced was peripheral blood. The sequence was obtained from a woman aged 60-75 years with COVID-19, enrolled during active disease. CDR3 coding DNA: TGTGCCAGCAGTTTAGGGTCAGGGCACTATGGCTACACCTTC. It is translated as CASSLGSGHYGYTF.